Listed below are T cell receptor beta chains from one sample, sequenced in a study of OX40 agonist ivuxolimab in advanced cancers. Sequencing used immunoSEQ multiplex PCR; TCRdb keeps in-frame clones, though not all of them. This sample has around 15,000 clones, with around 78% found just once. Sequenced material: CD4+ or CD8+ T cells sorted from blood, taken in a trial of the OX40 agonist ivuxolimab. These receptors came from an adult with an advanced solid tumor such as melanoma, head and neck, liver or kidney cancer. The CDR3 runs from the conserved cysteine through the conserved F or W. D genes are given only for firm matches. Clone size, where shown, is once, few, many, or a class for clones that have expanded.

cdr3_aa: CASTPLPGQRYSPLHF
cdr3_nt: TGTGCTAGTACCCCCCTGCCGGGACAGCGATATTCACCCCTCCACTTT
d_call: TRBD1
clone_size: NA
v_call: TRBV12-5
j_call: TRBJ1-6

cdr3_aa: CASSFIGQTGDTQYF
cdr3_nt: TGTGCCAGCAGTTTTATAGGACAGACTGGCGATACGCAGTATTTT
d_call: NA
clone_size: NA
v_call: TRBV27
j_call: TRBJ2-3

cdr3_aa: CASRTYNEQFF
cdr3_nt: TGTGCCAGCCGAACCTACAATGAGCAGTTCTTC
d_call: NA
clone_size: NA
v_call: TRBV28
j_call: TRBJ2-1

cdr3_aa: CASSPLRGASTDTQYF
cdr3_nt: TGTGCCAGCAGTCCTCTGCGGGGCGCGAGCACAGATACGCAGTATTTT
d_call: NA
clone_size: NA
v_call: TRBV6-6
j_call: TRBJ2-3

cdr3_aa: CASSLDASWGQYF
cdr3_nt: TGTGCCAGCAGTTTGGACGCTAGCTGGGGGCAGTACTTC
d_call: NA
clone_size: NA
v_call: TRBV7-2
j_call: TRBJ2-7

cdr3_aa: CATSRDGQSSYNEQFF
cdr3_nt: TGTGCCACCAGCAGAGACGGACAGTCCTCCTACAATGAGCAGTTCTTC
d_call: NA
clone_size: NA
v_call: TRBV15
j_call: TRBJ2-1

cdr3_aa: CASSLSIQLNEKLFF
cdr3_nt: TGTGCCAGCAGCTTATCGATCCAGCTTAATGAAAAACTGTTTTTT
d_call: NA
clone_size: NA
v_call: TRBV7-9
j_call: TRBJ1-4

cdr3_aa: CASTPGQTLRYGYTF
cdr3_nt: TGTGCCAGCACCCCGGGGCAGACGCTTCGCTATGGCTACACCTTC
d_call: NA
clone_size: NA
v_call: TRBV6-1
j_call: TRBJ1-2

cdr3_aa: CASSQKGSWGSEQYF
cdr3_nt: TGCGCCAGCAGCCAAAAGGGCTCGTGGGGGAGCGAGCAGTACTTC
d_call: NA
clone_size: once
v_call: TRBV4-1
j_call: TRBJ2-7

cdr3_aa: CASSFRTLTDTQYF
cdr3_nt: TGTGCCAGCAGTTTTCGGACACTCACAGATACGCAGTATTTT
d_call: NA
clone_size: NA
v_call: TRBV6-5
j_call: TRBJ2-3

cdr3_aa: CAISEAGIQFMNTEAFF
cdr3_nt: TGTGCCATCAGTGAGGCTGGGATCCAATTTATGAACACTGAAGCTTTCTTT
d_call: NA
clone_size: NA
v_call: TRBV10-3
j_call: TRBJ1-1

cdr3_aa: CASTPWGGAFGELFF
cdr3_nt: TGTGCCAGTACCCCATGGGGGGGCGCGTTCGGGGAGCTGTTTTTT
d_call: NA
clone_size: NA
v_call: TRBV19
j_call: TRBJ2-2

cdr3_aa: CASSLFGLAGGEQYF
cdr3_nt: TGTGCCAGCAGTTTATTTGGACTAGCGGGTGGCGAGCAGTACTTC
d_call: TRBD2
clone_size: NA
v_call: TRBV27
j_call: TRBJ2-7

cdr3_aa: CASSLVPPTEGAHGYTF
cdr3_nt: TGTGCCAGCAGCTTGGTTCCTCCGACGGAGGGTGCCCATGGCTACACCTTC
d_call: NA
clone_size: NA
v_call: TRBV5-6
j_call: TRBJ1-2

cdr3_aa: CASRAGESARLAKNIQYF
cdr3_nt: TGTGCCAGTAGGGCAGGGGAATCGGCCCGGCTAGCCAAAAACATTCAGTACTTC
d_call: NA
clone_size: NA
v_call: TRBV19
j_call: TRBJ2-4

cdr3_aa: CSVTADDGPQHF
cdr3_nt: TGCAGCGTTACAGCTGACGATGGGCCCCAGCATTTT
d_call: NA
clone_size: NA
v_call: TRBV29-1
j_call: TRBJ1-5

cdr3_aa: CASSFGDNAYEQYF
cdr3_nt: TGTGCCAGCAGCTTTGGGGACAATGCCTACGAGCAGTACTTC
d_call: NA
clone_size: NA
v_call: TRBV5-8
j_call: TRBJ2-7

cdr3_aa: CAIKAPTGYTEAFF
cdr3_nt: TGTGCCATCAAAGCTCCTACGGGATACACTGAAGCTTTCTTT
d_call: NA
clone_size: NA
v_call: TRBV10-3
j_call: TRBJ1-1

cdr3_aa: CAWMRNTEAFF
cdr3_nt: TGTGCCTGGATGCGGAACACTGAAGCTTTCTTT
d_call: NA
clone_size: few
v_call: TRBV30
j_call: TRBJ1-1

cdr3_aa: CASSLSGNTIYF
cdr3_nt: TGTGCCAGCAGCTTATCTGGAAACACCATATATTTT
d_call: NA
clone_size: once
v_call: TRBV11-2
j_call: TRBJ1-3

cdr3_aa: CASSVRGLHNEQFF
cdr3_nt: TGTGCCAGTAGTGTACGGGGGCTACACAATGAGCAGTTCTTC
d_call: NA
clone_size: NA
v_call: TRBV19
j_call: TRBJ2-1

cdr3_aa: CASSFVQGQPQHF
cdr3_nt: TGTGCCAGCAGCTTCGTACAGGGACAGCCCCAGCATTTT
d_call: NA
clone_size: NA
v_call: TRBV28
j_call: TRBJ1-5

cdr3_aa: CASSVTGGDEQYF
cdr3_nt: TGTGCCAGCAGTGTGACAGGGGGAGACGAGCAGTACTTC
d_call: TRBD1
clone_size: NA
v_call: TRBV2
j_call: TRBJ2-7

cdr3_aa: CATSRDRMSRDRDGYTF
cdr3_nt: TGTGCCACCAGCAGAGATCGCATGAGCAGGGACCGGGATGGCTACACCTTC
d_call: NA
clone_size: NA
v_call: TRBV15
j_call: TRBJ1-2

cdr3_aa: CASSLDSLTSYEQYF
cdr3_nt: TGTGCCAGCAGCTTAGACAGCCTAACCTCCTACGAGCAGTACTTC
d_call: NA
clone_size: NA
v_call: TRBV7-2
j_call: TRBJ2-7

cdr3_aa: CASSFQQVLHF
cdr3_nt: TGTGCCAGCAGCTTCCAACAGGTGTTGCATTTT
d_call: NA
clone_size: NA
v_call: TRBV7-8
j_call: TRBJ1-5

cdr3_aa: CASRETSGSIDEQFF
cdr3_nt: TGTGCCAGCAGGGAAACTAGCGGGAGTATCGATGAGCAGTTCTTC
d_call: TRBD2
clone_size: NA
v_call: TRBV2
j_call: TRBJ2-1

cdr3_aa: CASSSETGFLEKLFF
cdr3_nt: TGTGCCAGCAGTTCAGAGACGGGCTTTCTAGAAAAACTGTTTTTT
d_call: NA
clone_size: once
v_call: TRBV7-6
j_call: TRBJ1-4

cdr3_aa: CASSLNERGSYEQYF
cdr3_nt: TGTGCCAGCAGCTTAAATGAGCGGGGCTCCTACGAGCAGTACTTC
d_call: TRBD2
clone_size: NA
v_call: TRBV13
j_call: TRBJ2-7

cdr3_aa: CASSGDRASYTF
cdr3_nt: TGTGCCAGCAGTGGAGACAGGGCTTCCTACACCTTC
d_call: TRBD1
clone_size: NA
v_call: TRBV2
j_call: TRBJ1-2

cdr3_aa: CASSSDRRGRADTQYF
cdr3_nt: TGCGCCAGCAGTTCGGACCGCCGGGGGCGCGCAGATACGCAGTATTTT
d_call: NA
clone_size: once
v_call: TRBV4-3
j_call: TRBJ2-3

cdr3_aa: CASSMQGIYGYTF
cdr3_nt: TGTGCCAGCAGCATGCAGGGGATTTATGGCTACACCTTC
d_call: NA
clone_size: NA
v_call: TRBV27
j_call: TRBJ1-2

cdr3_aa: CASSQVTVAGETQYF
cdr3_nt: TGCGCCAGCAGCCAAGTGACCGTAGCGGGGGAGACCCAGTACTTC
d_call: TRBD2
clone_size: once
v_call: TRBV4-1
j_call: TRBJ2-5

cdr3_aa: CASSLLHQGVGGEQYF
cdr3_nt: TGTGCCAGCAGCTTGCTCCACCAGGGAGTGGGTGGCGAGCAGTACTTC
d_call: NA
clone_size: NA
v_call: TRBV4-2
j_call: TRBJ2-7

cdr3_aa: CASSFWGYGANVLTF
cdr3_nt: TGTGCCAGCAGTTTCTGGGGGTATGGGGCCAACGTCCTGACTTTC
d_call: NA
clone_size: NA
v_call: TRBV27
j_call: TRBJ2-6

cdr3_aa: CASTLRTSGGPYEQYF
cdr3_nt: TGTGCCAGCACCCTACGGACTAGCGGGGGACCCTACGAGCAGTACTTC
d_call: TRBD2
clone_size: NA
v_call: TRBV28
j_call: TRBJ2-7

cdr3_aa: CASSWGQQYTEAFF
cdr3_nt: TGTGCCAGCAGCTGGGGACAGCAATACACTGAAGCTTTCTTT
d_call: TRBD1
clone_size: NA
v_call: TRBV5-8
j_call: TRBJ1-1

cdr3_aa: CASSLTVSYEQYF
cdr3_nt: TGTGCCAGCTCTCTCACAGTTTCCTACGAGCAGTACTTC
d_call: NA
clone_size: NA
v_call: TRBV2
j_call: TRBJ2-7

cdr3_aa: CASSLTGGNSPLHF
cdr3_nt: TGCGCCAGCAGCTTGACAGGGGGAAATTCACCCCTCCACTTT
d_call: TRBD1
clone_size: NA
v_call: TRBV5-1
j_call: TRBJ1-6

cdr3_aa: CASSLGQGAYGYTF
cdr3_nt: TGTGCCAGCAGCTTAGGACAGGGGGCGTACGGCTACACCTTC
d_call: TRBD1
clone_size: NA
v_call: TRBV11-2
j_call: TRBJ1-2

cdr3_aa: CASSWRTGRYEQFF
cdr3_nt: TGTGCCAGCAGCTGGCGGACCGGTAGATATGAGCAGTTCTTC
d_call: NA
clone_size: NA
v_call: TRBV7-2
j_call: TRBJ2-1